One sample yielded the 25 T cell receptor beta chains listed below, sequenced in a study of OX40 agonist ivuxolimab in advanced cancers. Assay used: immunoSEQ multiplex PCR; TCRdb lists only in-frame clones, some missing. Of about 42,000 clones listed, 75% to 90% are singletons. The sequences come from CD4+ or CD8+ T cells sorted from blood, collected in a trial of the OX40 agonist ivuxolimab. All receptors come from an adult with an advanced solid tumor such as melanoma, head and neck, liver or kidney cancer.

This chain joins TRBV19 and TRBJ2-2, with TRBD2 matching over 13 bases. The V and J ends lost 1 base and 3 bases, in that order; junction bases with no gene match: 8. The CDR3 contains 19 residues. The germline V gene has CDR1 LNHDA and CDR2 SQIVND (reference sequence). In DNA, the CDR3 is TGTGCCAGTAGTATAGCTGAGACTAGCGGGGGGTGGTACACCGGGGAGCTGTTTTTT. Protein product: CASSIAETSGGWYTGELFF.

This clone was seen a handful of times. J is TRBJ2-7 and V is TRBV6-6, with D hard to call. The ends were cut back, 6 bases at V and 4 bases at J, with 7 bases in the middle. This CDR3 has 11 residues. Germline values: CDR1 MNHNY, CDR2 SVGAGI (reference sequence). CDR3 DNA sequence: TGTGCCAGCAGCCCCAAGTACGAGCAGTACTTC. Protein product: CASSPKYEQYF.

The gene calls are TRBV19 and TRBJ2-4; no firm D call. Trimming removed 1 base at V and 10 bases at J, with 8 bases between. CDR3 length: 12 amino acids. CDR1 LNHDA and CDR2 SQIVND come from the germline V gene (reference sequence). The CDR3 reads CASSIGIGIQYF. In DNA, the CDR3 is TGTGCCAGTAGTATAGGGATTGGGATTCAGTACTTC.

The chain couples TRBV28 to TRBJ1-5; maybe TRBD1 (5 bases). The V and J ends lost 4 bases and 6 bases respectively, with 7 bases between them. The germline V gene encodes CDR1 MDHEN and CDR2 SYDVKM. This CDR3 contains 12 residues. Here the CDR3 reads CASSSQGQPQHF. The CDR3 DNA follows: TGTGCCAGCAGTTCCCAGGGTCAGCCCCAGCATTTT.

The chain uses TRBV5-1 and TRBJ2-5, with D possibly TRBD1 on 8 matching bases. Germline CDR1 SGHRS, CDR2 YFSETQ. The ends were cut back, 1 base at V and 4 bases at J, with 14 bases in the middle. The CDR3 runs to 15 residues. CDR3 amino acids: CASSLIQGEGETQYF. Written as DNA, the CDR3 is TGCGCCAGCAGCTTGATACAGGGGGAGGGAGAGACCCAGTACTTC.

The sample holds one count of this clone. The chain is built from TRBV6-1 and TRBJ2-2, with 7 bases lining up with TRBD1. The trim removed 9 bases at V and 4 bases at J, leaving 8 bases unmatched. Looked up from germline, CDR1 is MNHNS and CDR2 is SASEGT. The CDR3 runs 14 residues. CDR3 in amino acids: CASRDSGGTGELFF. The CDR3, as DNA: TGTGCCAGTAGAGACTCAGGGGGCACCGGGGAGCTGTTTTTT.

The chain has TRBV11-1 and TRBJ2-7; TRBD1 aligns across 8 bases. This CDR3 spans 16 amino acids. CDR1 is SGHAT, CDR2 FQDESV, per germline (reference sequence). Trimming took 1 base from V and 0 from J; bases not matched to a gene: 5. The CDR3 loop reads CASSLDRTGNSYEQYF. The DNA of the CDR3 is TGTGCCAGCAGCTTAGACAGGACAGGGAACTCCTACGAGCAGTACTTC.

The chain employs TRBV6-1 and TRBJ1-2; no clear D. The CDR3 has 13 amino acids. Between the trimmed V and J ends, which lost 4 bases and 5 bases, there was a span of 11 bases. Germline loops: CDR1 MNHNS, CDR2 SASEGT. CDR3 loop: CASSGVGWYGYTF. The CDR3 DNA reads TGTGCCAGCAGTGGAGTAGGGTGGTATGGCTACACCTTC.

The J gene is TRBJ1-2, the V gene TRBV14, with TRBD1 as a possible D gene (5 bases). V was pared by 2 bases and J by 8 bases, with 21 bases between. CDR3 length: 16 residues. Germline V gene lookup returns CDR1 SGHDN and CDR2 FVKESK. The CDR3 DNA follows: TGTGCCAGCAGCCAACTTTACAGGCTCCTGGTTTGGGGCTACACCTTC. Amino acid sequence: CASSQLYRLLVWGYTF.

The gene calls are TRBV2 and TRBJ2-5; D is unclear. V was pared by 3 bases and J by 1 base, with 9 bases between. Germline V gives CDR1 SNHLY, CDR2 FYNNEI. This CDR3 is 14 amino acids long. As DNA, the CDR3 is TGTGCCAGCAGTGACGGTCGGGCCCAAGAGACCCAGTACTTC. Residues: CASSDGRAQETQYF. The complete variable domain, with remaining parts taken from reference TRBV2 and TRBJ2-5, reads EPEVTQTPSHQVTQMGQEVILRCVPISNHLYFYWYRQILGQKVEFLVSFYNNEISEKSEIFDDQFSVERPDGSNFTLKIRSTKLEDSAMYFCASSDGRAQETQYFGPGTRLLVL.

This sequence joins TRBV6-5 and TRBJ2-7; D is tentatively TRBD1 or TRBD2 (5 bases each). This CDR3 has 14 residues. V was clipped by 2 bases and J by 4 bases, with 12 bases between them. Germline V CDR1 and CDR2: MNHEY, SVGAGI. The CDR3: CASSYRLTGYEQYF. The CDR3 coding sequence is TGTGCCAGCAGTTACCGACTAACAGGATACGAGCAGTACTTC.

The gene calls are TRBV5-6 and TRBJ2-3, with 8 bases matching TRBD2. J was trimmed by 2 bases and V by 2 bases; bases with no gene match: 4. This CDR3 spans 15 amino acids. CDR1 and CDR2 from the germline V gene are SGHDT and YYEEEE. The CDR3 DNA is TGTGCCAGCAGCTTAGCGGGGGCCAACACAGATACGCAGTATTTT. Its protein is CASSLAGANTDTQYF.

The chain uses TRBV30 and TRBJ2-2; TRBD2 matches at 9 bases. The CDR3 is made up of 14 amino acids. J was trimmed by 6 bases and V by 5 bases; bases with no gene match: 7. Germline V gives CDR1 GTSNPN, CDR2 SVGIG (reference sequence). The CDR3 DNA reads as TGTGCCTGGGGAGGGACTAGCAGGTCCGGGGAGCTGTTTTTT. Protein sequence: CAWGGTSRSGELFF.

CDR3 loop: CASNRRDAKIYGYTF. The CDR3 DNA is TGTGCCAGTAACCGGCGGGACGCAAAGATCTATGGCTACACCTTC. This chain uses TRBV19 with TRBJ1-2; D is perhaps TRBD1 (5 bases). Trimming left V 7 bases short and J 4 bases short, with 19 bases between. Germline V gene lookup returns CDR1 LNHDA and CDR2 SQIVND (reference sequence). There are 15 residues in the CDR3.

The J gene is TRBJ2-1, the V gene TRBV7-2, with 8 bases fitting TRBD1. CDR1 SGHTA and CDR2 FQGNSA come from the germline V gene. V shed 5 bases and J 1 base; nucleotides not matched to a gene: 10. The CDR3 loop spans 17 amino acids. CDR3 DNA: TGTGCCAGCAGCCCCCCCCCGACAGGGGTGTCCTACAATGAGCAGTTCTTC. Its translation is CASSPPPTGVSYNEQFF.

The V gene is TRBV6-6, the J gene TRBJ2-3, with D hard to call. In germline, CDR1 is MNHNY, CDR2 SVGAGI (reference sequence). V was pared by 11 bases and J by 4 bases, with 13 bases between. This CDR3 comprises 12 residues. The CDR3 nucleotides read TGTGCCGAGTCAGCTACATCAGATACGCAGTATTTT. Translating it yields CAESATSDTQYF.

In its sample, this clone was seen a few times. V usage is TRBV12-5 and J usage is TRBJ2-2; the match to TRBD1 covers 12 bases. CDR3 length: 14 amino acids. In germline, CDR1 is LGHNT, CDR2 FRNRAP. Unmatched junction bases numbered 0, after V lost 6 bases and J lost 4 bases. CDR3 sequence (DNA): TGTGCTAGTGGGGGACAGGGGGCCACCGGGGAGCTGTTTTTT. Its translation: CASGGQGATGELFF.

The CDR3 DNA is TGTGCCAGCGCACAAGGACTAGCGGGGACAGATACGCAGTATTTT. It translates to CASAQGLAGTDTQYF. V and J are TRBV18 and TRBJ2-3; 12 bases agree with TRBD2. The CDR3 consists of 15 residues. V gave up 8 bases and J gave up 3 bases; unmatched junction bases: 6. Germline assignment: CDR1 KGHSH and CDR2 LQKENI.

DNA of the CDR3: TGCGCCAGCAGCTTGACTAGCGCGAGCTCCTACAATGAGCAGTTCTTC. Its translation is CASSLTSASSYNEQFF. This chain joins TRBV5-1 and TRBJ2-1; 7 nucleotides align to TRBD2. Per the germline V gene, CDR1 is SGHRS and CDR2 is YFSETQ. After removal of 1 base from V and 0 bases from J, the junction contained 4 bases not matched to a gene. The CDR3 totals 16 residues.

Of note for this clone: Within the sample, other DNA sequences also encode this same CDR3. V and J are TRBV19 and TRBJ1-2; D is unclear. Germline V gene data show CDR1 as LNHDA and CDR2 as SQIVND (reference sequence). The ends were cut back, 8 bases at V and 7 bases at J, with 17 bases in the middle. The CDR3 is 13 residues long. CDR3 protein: CASSETRASGYTF. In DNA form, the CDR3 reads TGTGCCAGTTCCGAAACACGGGCCTCTGGCTACACCTTC.

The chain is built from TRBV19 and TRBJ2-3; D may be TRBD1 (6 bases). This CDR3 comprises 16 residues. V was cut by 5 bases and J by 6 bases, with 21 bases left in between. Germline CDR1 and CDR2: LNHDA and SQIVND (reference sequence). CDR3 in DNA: TGTGCCAGTAGTCCCCGTAGGGGGACCCCTTCGGATACGCAGTATTTT. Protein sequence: CASSPRRGTPSDTQYF.

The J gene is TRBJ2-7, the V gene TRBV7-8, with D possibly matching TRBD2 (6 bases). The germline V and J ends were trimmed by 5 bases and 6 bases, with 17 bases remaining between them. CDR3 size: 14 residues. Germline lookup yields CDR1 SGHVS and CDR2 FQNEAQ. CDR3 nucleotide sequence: TGTGCCAGCAGCCCCCTGCGGGAAGTATCCGAGCAGTACTTC. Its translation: CASSPLREVSEQYF.

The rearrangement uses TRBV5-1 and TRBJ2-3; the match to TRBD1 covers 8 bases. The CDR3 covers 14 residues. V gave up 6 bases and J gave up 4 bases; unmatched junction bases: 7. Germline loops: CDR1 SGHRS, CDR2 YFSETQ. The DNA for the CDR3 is TGCGCCAGCAACACAGGGGGAGGCGCAGATACGCAGTATTTT. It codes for CASNTGGGADTQYF.

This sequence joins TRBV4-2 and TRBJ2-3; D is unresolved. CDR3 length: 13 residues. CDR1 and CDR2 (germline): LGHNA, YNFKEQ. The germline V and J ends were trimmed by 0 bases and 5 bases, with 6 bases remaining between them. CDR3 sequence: CASSQDNLDTQYF. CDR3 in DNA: TGTGCCAGCAGCCAAGATAACTTAGATACGCAGTATTTT.

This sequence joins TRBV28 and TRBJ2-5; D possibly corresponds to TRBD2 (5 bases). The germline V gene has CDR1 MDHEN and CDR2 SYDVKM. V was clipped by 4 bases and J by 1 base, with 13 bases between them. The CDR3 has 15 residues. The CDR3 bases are TGTGCCAGCAGTTCCATTGCGAGCGGCCAAGAGACCCAGTACTTC. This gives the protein CASSSIASGQETQYF.